This T cell receptor beta chain stems from a study of T cell repertoires in cytomegalovirus infection. Each CDR3 protein gets one entry after TCRdb re-called the reads with MiXCR. This sample carries about 530,000 distinct CDR3 sequences, 26% of them seen once, and the ten largest clones take roughly 13%. Comment on this clonotype: An end of the junction differs from the germline gene, which may be a read error.

This CDR3 has 13 amino acids. CDR1 DFQATT and CDR2 SNEGSKA come from the germline V gene (reference sequence). V usage is TRBV20-1 and J usage is TRBJ2-2; TRBD2 is a possible D gene (5 bases). This TCR came from a human donor in good health (CMV status not recorded). Some clones in this sample may be carry-over from other donors' samples. Sequencing used PBMCs. In nucleotides, the CDR3 is TGCAGTGCCCATTCTCGGAACACCGGGGAGCAGTTTTTT. Its translation is CSAHSRNTGEQFF.